What follows is one T cell receptor (beta chain) and its context. This CDR3 is 14 amino acids long. Germline V CDR1 and CDR2: SGHRS, YFSETQ. Trimming took 6 bases from V and 0 from J, leaving 12 bases between them. The data were produced by immunoSEQ multiplex PCR, yet TCRdb's version contains in-frame clones alone and is incomplete. The profile covers about 74,000 clones, with 65% to 90% appearing a single time and roughly 20% taken by the ten largest. The data originate from a study of blood T cell repertoires in COVID-19. Background on the study: Some COVID-19 samples were acute and others convalescent; all came from the United States, Italy and Spain. T cells, B-cell-depleted T cells, or PBMCs provided the cDNA or gDNA that served as material.

This chain connects TRBV5-1 to TRBJ1-1, with D perhaps matching TRBD1 (6 bases). This receptor was obtained from a man aged 45-65 years with acute or convalescent COVID-19. The sample was peripheral blood. CDR3: CASTQGRMNTEAFF. CDR3 bases: TGCGCCAGCACGCAGGGGCGGATGAACACTGAAGCTTTCTTT.